This T cell receptor (beta chain) was recorded in a study of T cells in localized non-small cell lung cancer. As to this clone: Its antigen is as yet unknown.

Generated by immunoSEQ multiplex PCR, the TCRdb table keeps only in-frame clones and is missing some. The sample has over 45,000 clones, about 80% seen once; the top ten hold about a sixth. V gave up 8 bases and J gave up 7 bases, with 12 bases separating them. The CDR3 length is 13 residues. Germline CDR1 and CDR2: MGHDK and SYGVNS. Findings and caveats of the study: With higher T cell density in blood came longer overall survival.

The chain links TRBV25-1 to TRBJ1-6; no clear D gene. The sequenced sample was peripheral blood, obtained before any cancer treatment. This TCR derives from a man between 40 and 70 years old with stage I squamous cell lung carcinoma. CDR3 sequence: CASGVQLNSPLHF. In DNA, the CDR3 is TGTGCCAGCGGAGTCCAGCTCAATTCACCCCTCCACTTT.